These 12 T cell receptor beta chains originate from one sample sequenced in a study of T cell responses to AZD1222 COVID-19 vaccine. Some clones are missing from TCRdb's copy, which holds only in-frame ones; the method was immunoSEQ multiplex PCR. The data hold under 110,000 clones, with roughly 87% observed a single time. The source was peripheral blood, collected on day 0 of AZD1222 vaccination. The receptor source for this set is an adult in good health.

The rearrangement joins TRBV19 to TRBJ1-2, with 7 bases fitting TRBD1. This CDR3 is built from 13 residues. The V gene's germline CDR1 is LNHDA and CDR2 SQIVND (reference sequence). V was clipped by 6 bases and J by 5 bases; unmatched bases: 6. CDR3 bases: TGTGCCAGTAGGACAGGGCCACGGTATGGCTACACCTTC. Its protein is CASRTGPRYGYTF.

This clone was recorded once. V usage is TRBV7-9 and J usage is TRBJ2-2; possible D gene TRBD1, 5 bases. Germline V CDR1 and CDR2: SEHNR, FQNEAQ (reference sequence). With 3 bases removed from V and 1 base from J, the gap between germline ends came to 12 bases. The CDR3 is 16 residues long. The CDR3 DNA reads as TGTGCCAGCAGCTTCCCAGGGAAAGGGAACACCGGGGAGCTGTTTTTT. It specifies CASSFPGKGNTGELFF.

The chain carries TRBV6-5 and TRBJ2-7, with unresolved D. V was shortened by 7 bases and J by 7 bases, with 23 bases between the two germline ends. Looked up from germline, CDR1 is MNHEY and CDR2 is SVGAGI. This CDR3 is built from 15 residues. The CDR3 loop reads CASTERRTPVSEQYF. For the CDR3, the DNA is TGTGCCAGCACCGAAAGACGGACCCCGGTATCGGAGCAGTACTTC.

For the CDR3, the DNA is TGTGCCTGGAGTCAACAGTATGGCTACACCTTC. This codes for CAWSQQYGYTF. V gene TRBV30 combines with J gene TRBJ1-2; D remains unclear. Trimming cost V 2 bases and J 5 bases, with 6 bases left between them. Germline V gives CDR1 GTSNPN, CDR2 SVGIG (reference sequence). CDR3 length: 11 amino acids.

Points on this clone: The junction departs from germline at one end; a sequencing error may be responsible. This rearrangement joins TRBV18 to TRBJ2-1; D gene unclear. This CDR3 is built from 14 residues. Germline CDR1 reads KGHSH; CDR2 reads LQKENI. The CDR3 DNA follows: TGTGCCAGCGCACCCTCCCCTTCCTACAATGAGCAGTTCTTC. Its translation is CASAPSPSYNEQFF.

V gene TRBV28 combines with J gene TRBJ2-1; TRBD2 matches 12 bases. The V gene's germline CDR1 is MDHEN and CDR2 SYDVKM. CDR3 length equals 14 residues. J was trimmed by 7 bases and V by 6 bases; bases with no gene match: 4. CDR3 sequence: CASRGLAGFNEQFF. CDR3 in DNA: TGTGCCAGCAGGGGACTAGCGGGTTTTAATGAGCAGTTCTTC.

V is TRBV7-9 and J is TRBJ1-1, with TRBD1 identical over 7 bases. The V and J ends lost 5 bases and 10 bases, in that order; junction bases with no gene match: 7. The CDR3 length is 12 residues. CDR1 and CDR2 from the germline V gene are SEHNR and FQNEAQ (reference sequence). CDR3 sequence: CASSPGQAGAFF. For the CDR3, the DNA is TGTGCCAGCAGCCCCGGACAGGCCGGAGCTTTCTTT.

The chain combines TRBV27 with TRBJ2-1, with a weak D call TRBD2 (5 bases). V dropped 5 bases and J dropped 6 bases, with 14 bases sitting between them. The CDR3 runs 14 residues. Germline V gives CDR1 MNHEY, CDR2 SMNVEV (reference sequence). The CDR3 DNA follows: TGTGCCAGCAGTCGGGAAGTAATATCCAATGAGCAGTTCTTC. Translating it yields CASSREVISNEQFF.

This chain joins TRBV6-5 and TRBJ1-2; 10 bases are shared with TRBD1. The V gene's germline CDR1 is MNHEY and CDR2 SVGAGI. The CDR3 spans 14 residues. The V segment lost 6 bases and the J segment 6 bases; nucleotides outside the gene matches: 7. The CDR3 here is CASRPSGTGDGYTF. The CDR3 bases are TGTGCCAGCAGGCCCAGCGGGACAGGGGATGGCTACACCTTC.

This chain joins TRBV10-3 and TRBJ2-1; 8 bases match TRBD2. The length of the CDR3 is 13 residues. Germline lookup yields CDR1 ENHRY and CDR2 SYGVKD. The V segment lost 5 bases and the J segment 7 bases; nucleotides outside the gene matches: 4. This chain's CDR3 is CAISTSGGNEQFF. DNA for the CDR3: TGTGCCATCAGTACTAGCGGTGGAAATGAGCAGTTCTTC.

The rearrangement uses TRBV5-1 and TRBJ2-7, with TRBD1 matching over 7 bases. The J segment lost 0 bases and the V segment lost 8 bases, leaving 5 bases of the junction unmatched. CDR3 length: 13 amino acids. From germline, CDR1 is SGHRS and CDR2 YFSETQ. The CDR3: CASTGTASYEQYF. The CDR3 nucleotides read TGCGCCAGTACCGGGACAGCCTCCTACGAGCAGTACTTC.

The chain's CDR3 is CASSLTSGQETQYF. CDR3 nucleotides: TGTGCCAGCAGCCTGACTAGCGGTCAAGAGACCCAGTACTTC. V usage is TRBV13 and J usage is TRBJ2-5, with 9 bases fitting TRBD2. Germline values: CDR1 PRHDT, CDR2 FYEKMQ (reference sequence). The CDR3 is 14 amino acids. J was trimmed by 2 bases and V by 5 bases; bases with no gene match: 3.